This T cell receptor (beta chain) was sequenced during a study of CD8+CD57+ T cells in acquired aplastic anemia. Germline V gene lookup returns CDR1 SNHLY and CDR2 FYNNEI. The CDR3 contains 16 residues. The V gene lost 4 bases and the J gene lost 5 bases, with 20 bases spanning the gap. Genomic DNA provided the template from which TCR beta VDJ and CDR3 profiles were obtained. TCRdb re-called the reads through MiXCR, storing one row per CDR3 protein. Of roughly 180,000 distinct CDR3 sequences in the sample, 45% to 60% were seen once. By flow cytometry, patients selected for sequencing had shown an expansion of CD8+CD57+ cells. Everyone among the patients had severe acquired aplastic anemia. Each patient gave a blood sample that was collected before any therapy had been received.

The chain combines TRBV2 with TRBJ2-5; D is uncertain. Sequenced: sorted CD4+, CD8+, or CD8+CD57+ T cells (not recorded which) from PBMCs. The TCR sequence derives from a human donor with aplastic anemia. The CDR3 is CASSASSLAPGETQYF. In nucleotides, the CDR3 is TGTGCCAGCAGTGCCAGCAGCTTGGCCCCCGGGGAGACCCAGTACTTC.